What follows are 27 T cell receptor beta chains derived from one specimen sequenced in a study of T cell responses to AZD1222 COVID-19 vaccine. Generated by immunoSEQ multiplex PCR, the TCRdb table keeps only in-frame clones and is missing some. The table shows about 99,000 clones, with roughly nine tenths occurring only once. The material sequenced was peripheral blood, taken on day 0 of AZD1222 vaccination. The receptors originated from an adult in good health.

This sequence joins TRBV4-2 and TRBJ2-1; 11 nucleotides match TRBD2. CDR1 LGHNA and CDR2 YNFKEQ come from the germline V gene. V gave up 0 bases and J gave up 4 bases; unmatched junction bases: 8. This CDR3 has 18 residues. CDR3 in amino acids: CASSQEGPLAGGYNEQFF. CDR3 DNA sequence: TGTGCCAGCAGCCAAGAGGGGCCCTTAGCGGGAGGGTACAATGAGCAGTTCTTC.

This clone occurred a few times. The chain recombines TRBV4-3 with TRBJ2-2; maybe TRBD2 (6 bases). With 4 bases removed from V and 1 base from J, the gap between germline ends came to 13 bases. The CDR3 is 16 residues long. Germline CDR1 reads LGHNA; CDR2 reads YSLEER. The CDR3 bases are TGCGCCAGCAGCCTATCCTGGACTATGAACACCGGGGAGCTGTTTTTT. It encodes CASSLSWTMNTGELFF.

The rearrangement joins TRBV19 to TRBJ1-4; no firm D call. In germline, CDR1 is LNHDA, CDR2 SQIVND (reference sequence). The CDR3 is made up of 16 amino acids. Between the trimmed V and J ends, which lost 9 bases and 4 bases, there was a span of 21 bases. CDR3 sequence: CASKGSRHAVNEKLFF. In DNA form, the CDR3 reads TGTGCCAGCAAGGGTTCTCGGCACGCTGTTAATGAAAAACTGTTTTTT.

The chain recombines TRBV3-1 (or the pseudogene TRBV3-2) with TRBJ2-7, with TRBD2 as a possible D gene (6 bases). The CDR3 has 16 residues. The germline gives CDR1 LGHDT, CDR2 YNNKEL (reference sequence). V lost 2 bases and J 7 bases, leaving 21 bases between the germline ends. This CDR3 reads CASSQYSRLVPLEQYV. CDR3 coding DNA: TGTGCCAGCAGCCAATACTCCAGACTAGTTCCCTTGGAGCAGTACGTC.

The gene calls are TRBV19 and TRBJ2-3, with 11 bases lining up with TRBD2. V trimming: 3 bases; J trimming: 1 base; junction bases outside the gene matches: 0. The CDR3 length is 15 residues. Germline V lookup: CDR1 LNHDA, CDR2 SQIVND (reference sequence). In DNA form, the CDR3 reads TGTGCCAGTAGTATGACTAGCGGGGGCACAGATACGCAGTATTTT. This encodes CASSMTSGGTDTQYF.

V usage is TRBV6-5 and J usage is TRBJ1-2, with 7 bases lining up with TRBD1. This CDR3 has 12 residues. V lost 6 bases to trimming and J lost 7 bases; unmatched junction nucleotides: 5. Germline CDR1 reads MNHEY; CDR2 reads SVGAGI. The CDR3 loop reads CASSQGTAGYTF. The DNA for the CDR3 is TGTGCCAGCAGCCAAGGGACAGCTGGCTACACCTTC.

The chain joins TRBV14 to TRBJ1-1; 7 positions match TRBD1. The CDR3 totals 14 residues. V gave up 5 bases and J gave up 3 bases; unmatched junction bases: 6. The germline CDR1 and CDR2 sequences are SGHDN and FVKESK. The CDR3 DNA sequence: TGTGCCAGCAGCACACAGGGGAGGGACACTGAAGCTTTCTTT. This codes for CASSTQGRDTEAFF.

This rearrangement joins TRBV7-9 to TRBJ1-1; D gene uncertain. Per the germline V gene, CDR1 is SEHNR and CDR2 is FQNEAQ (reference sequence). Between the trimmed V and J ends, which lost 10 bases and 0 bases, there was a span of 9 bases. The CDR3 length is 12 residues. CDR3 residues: CATTFLNTEAFF. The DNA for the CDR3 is TGTGCCACCACTTTTTTGAACACTGAAGCTTTCTTT. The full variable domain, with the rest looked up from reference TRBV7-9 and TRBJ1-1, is DTGVSQNPRHKITKRGQNVTFRCDPISEHNRLYWYRQTLGQGPEFLTYFQNEAQLEKSRLLSDRFSAERPKGSFSTLEIQRTEQGDSAMYLCATTFLNTEAFFGQGTRLTVV.

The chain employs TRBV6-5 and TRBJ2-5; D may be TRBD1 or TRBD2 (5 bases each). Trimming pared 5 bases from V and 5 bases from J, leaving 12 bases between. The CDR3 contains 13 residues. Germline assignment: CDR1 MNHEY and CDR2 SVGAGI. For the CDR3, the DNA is TGTGCCAGCAGTCGGGACGGCCCGGAGACCCAGTACTTC. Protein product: CASSRDGPETQYF.

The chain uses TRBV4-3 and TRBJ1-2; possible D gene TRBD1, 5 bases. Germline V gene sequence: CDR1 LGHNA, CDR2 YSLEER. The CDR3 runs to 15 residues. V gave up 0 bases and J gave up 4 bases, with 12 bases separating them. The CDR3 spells CASSQDGGRSYGYTF. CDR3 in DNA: TGCGCCAGCAGCCAAGATGGGGGACGAAGCTATGGCTACACCTTC.

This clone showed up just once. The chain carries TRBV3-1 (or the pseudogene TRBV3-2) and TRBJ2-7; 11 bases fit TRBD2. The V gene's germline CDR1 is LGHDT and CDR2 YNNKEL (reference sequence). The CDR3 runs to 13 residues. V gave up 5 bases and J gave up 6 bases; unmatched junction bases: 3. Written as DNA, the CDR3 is TGTGCCAGCAGCTTACTAGCGGGGGTCGAGCAGTACTTC. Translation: CASSLLAGVEQYF.

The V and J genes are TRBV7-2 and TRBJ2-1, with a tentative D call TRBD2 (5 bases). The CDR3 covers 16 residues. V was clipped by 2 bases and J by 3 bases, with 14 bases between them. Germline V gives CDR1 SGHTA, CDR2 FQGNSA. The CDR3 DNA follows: TGTGCCAGCAGCTTATTTGGGAGTCGTCTCTACAATGAGCAGTTCTTC. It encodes CASSLFGSRLYNEQFF.

The CDR3 region has the DNA TGCGCCAGCAGCCAAGGGGCCAGCGGCGTGGATGGCTACACCTTC. This codes for CASSQGASGVDGYTF. The chain has TRBV4-1 and TRBJ1-2; D remains unclear. The CDR3 loop spans 15 amino acids. V dropped 1 base and J dropped 6 bases, with 15 bases sitting between them. The germline CDR1 and CDR2 sequences are MGHRA and YSYEKL.

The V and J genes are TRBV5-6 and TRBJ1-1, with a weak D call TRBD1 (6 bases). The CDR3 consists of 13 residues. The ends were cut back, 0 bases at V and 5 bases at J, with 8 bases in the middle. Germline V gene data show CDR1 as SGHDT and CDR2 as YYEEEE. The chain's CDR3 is CASSLDRATEAFF. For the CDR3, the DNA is TGTGCCAGCAGCTTGGACAGGGCAACTGAAGCTTTCTTT.

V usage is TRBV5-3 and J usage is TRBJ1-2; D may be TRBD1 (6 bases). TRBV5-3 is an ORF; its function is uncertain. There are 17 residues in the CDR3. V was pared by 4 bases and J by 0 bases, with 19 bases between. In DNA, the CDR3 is TGTGCCAGAAGCCTGATTATCCGCACAGGGACTAACTATGGCTACACCTTC. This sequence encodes CARSLIIRTGTNYGYTF.

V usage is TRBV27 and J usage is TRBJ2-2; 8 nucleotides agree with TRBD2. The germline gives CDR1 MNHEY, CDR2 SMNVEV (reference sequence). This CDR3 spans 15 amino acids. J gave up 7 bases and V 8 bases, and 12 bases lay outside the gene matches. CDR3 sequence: CASEPRGGAGGELFF. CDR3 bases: TGTGCCAGCGAGCCTCGGGGGGGGGCTGGCGGGGAGCTGTTTTTT.

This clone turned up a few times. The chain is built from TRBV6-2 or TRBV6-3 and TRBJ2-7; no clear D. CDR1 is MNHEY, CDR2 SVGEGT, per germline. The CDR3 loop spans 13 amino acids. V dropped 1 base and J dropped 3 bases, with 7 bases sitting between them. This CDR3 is CASSYFLRYEQYF. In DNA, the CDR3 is TGTGCCAGCAGTTACTTCCTGCGCTACGAGCAGTACTTC.

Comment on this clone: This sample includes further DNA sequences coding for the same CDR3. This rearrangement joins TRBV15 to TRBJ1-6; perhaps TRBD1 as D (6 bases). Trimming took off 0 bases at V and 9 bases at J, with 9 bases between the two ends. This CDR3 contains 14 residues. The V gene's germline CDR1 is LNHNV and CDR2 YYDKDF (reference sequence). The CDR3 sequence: CATSRDKGGSPLHF. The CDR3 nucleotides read TGTGCCACCAGCAGAGATAAGGGGGGTTCACCCCTCCACTTT.

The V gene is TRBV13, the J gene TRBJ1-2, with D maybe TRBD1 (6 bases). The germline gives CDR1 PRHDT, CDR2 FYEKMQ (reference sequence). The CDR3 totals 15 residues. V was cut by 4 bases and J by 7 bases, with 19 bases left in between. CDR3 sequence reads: CASSSDLLDSGGYTF. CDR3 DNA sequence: TGTGCCAGCAGCTCCGACCTCCTGGACAGTGGTGGCTACACCTTC.

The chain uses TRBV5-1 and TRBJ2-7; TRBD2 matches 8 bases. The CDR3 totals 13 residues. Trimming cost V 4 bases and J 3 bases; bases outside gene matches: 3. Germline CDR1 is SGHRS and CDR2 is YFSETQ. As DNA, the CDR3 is TGCGCCAGCAGCACCAGCGGGGGCTACGAGCAGTACTTC. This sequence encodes CASSTSGGYEQYF.

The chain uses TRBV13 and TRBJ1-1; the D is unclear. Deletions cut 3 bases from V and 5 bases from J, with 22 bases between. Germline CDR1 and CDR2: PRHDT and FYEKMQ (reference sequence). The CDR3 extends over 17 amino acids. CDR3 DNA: TGTGCCAGCAGCTTTACCTCCTACGTTCAGGAGGGTACTGAAGCTTTCTTT. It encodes CASSFTSYVQEGTEAFF.

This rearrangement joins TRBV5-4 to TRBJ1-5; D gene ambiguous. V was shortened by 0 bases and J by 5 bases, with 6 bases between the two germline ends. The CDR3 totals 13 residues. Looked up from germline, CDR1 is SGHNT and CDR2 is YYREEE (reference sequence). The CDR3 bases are TGTGCCAGCAGCTTGGCGTTGGATCAGCCCCAGCATTTT. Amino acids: CASSLALDQPQHF.

CDR3 DNA: TGTGCCAGCAGTCTAGGGACAGCCCGGCAGCCCCAGCATTTT. Its translation is CASSLGTARQPQHF. The V call is TRBV27, the J call TRBJ1-5, with 7 bases fitting TRBD1. CDR1 and CDR2 from the germline V gene are MNHEY and SMNVEV (reference sequence). This CDR3 has 14 amino acids. The ends lost 5 bases at V and 7 bases at J; junction bases unmatched: 8.

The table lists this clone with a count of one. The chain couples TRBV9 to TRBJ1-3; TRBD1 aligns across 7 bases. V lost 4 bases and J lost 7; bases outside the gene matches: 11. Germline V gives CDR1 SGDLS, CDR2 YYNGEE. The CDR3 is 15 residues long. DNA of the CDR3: TGTGCCAGCAGCCGAGACAGGGAACGAGGGAACACCATATATTTT. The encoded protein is CASSRDRERGNTIYF.

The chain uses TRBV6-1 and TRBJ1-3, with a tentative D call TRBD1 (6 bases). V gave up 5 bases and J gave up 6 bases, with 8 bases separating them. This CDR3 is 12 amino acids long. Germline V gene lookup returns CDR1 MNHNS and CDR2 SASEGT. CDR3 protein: CASSQGTNTIYF. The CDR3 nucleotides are TGTGCCAGCAGTCAGGGGACAAACACCATATATTTT.

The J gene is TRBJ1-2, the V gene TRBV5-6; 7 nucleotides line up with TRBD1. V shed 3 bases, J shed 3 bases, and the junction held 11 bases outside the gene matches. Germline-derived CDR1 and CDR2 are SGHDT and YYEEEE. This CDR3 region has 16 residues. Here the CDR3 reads CASSSTDRGLDYGYTF. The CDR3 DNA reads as TGTGCCAGCAGCTCTACAGATAGGGGGCTTGACTATGGCTACACCTTC. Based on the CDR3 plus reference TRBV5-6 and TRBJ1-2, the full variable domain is DAGVTQSPTHLIKTRGQQVTLRCSPKSGHDTVSWYQQALGQGPQFIFQYYEEEERQRGNFPDRFSGHQFPNYSSELNVNALLLGDSALYLCASSSTDRGLDYGYTFGSGTRLTVV.

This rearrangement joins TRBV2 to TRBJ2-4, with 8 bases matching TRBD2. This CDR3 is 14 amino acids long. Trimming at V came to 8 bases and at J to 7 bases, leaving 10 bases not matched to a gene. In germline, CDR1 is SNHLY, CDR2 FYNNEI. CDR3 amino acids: CASSLGGGRNIQYF. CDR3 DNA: TGTGCCAGCTCACTCGGGGGGGGAAGGAACATTCAGTACTTC.